This T cell receptor beta chain stems from a study of shared clonotypes between healthy human individuals. V dropped 6 bases and J dropped 5 bases, with 17 bases sitting between them. Germline V gene lookup returns CDR1 MDHEN and CDR2 SYDVKM. The CDR3 consists of 14 residues. The data were produced by immunoSEQ multiplex PCR, yet TCRdb's version contains in-frame clones alone and is incomplete. The table includes 700,000 or so clones, more than 70% detected once. This clone was picked up one time. The TCR was taken from a woman under 40 in good health. What was sequenced was memory CD4+ T cells sorted from blood. Subset denoted: CD45RA-negative fraction. This rearrangement joins TRBV28 to TRBJ2-7; D uncertain. CDR3: CASRSEGSSDEQYF. The CDR3 bases are TGTGCCAGCAGGAGCGAAGGGTCCAGTGACGAGCAGTACTTC.